The clone carrying this TCR beta chain showed up just a few times. TCRdb ran MiXCR on the 5' RACE reads and lists one entry per CDR3 protein. This table has 250,000 to 400,000 distinct CDR3 sequences, more than 9% appearing once. The data were obtained in a study of CD8 T cells in ankylosing spondylitis. CDR1 and CDR2 from the germline V gene are SGHRS and YFSETQ. Trimming took 3 bases from V and 1 from J, leaving 10 bases between them. The CDR3 extends over 14 amino acids. The sequenced sample was blood, either unsorted or a sorted T cell fraction (not recorded which). J is TRBJ1-1 and V is TRBV5-1; perhaps TRBD1 as D (5 bases). The sequence came from a female donor with ankylosing spondylitis or in good health (not recorded which). The CDR3 nucleotides read TGCGCCAGCAGCTCGGGCGGGGCGAACACTGAAGCTTTCTTT. It translates to CASSSGGANTEAFF.